The 24 T cell receptor beta chains presented below share a single source sample, sequenced in a study of blood T cell repertoires in COVID-19. Profiling relied on immunoSEQ multiplex PCR, and the TCRdb table lists in-frame clones only, not all of them. Among some 150,000 clones, about 80% were seen once, and the ten largest hold about 2.7%. What was sequenced was peripheral blood. The receptors originated from a human donor with acute or convalescent COVID-19. The donor label of this sample is uncertain.

This sequence joins TRBV19 and TRBJ1-5, with TRBD1 identical over 7 bases. The CDR3 loop spans 13 amino acids. The V gene's germline CDR1 is LNHDA and CDR2 SQIVND (reference sequence). J lost 5 bases, V lost 6 bases, and 4 bases had no gene match. The CDR3 region is CASRFDRDQPQHF. The CDR3, as DNA: TGTGCCAGTAGGTTCGACAGGGATCAGCCCCAGCATTTT.

J is TRBJ1-2 and V is TRBV7-2, with 10 bases fitting TRBD1. The CDR3 contains 18 residues. Germline CDR1 SGHTA, CDR2 FQGNSA. Trimming cost V 1 base and J 4 bases; bases outside gene matches: 12. CDR3 DNA: TGTGCCAGCAGCTTAGGAACGGGACAGGGGCTGTTCGGCTATGGCTACACCTTC. Translated: CASSLGTGQGLFGYGYTF.

The chain links TRBV11-2 to TRBJ1-1, with D hard to call. CDR1 and CDR2 from the germline V gene are SGHAT and FQNNGV. Trimming took off 1 base at V and 10 bases at J, with 10 bases between the two ends. The CDR3 contains 12 residues. The CDR3 sequence is CASSLAGSGAFF. Here the CDR3 DNA reads TGTGCCAGCAGCTTAGCCGGGTCGGGAGCTTTCTTT.

The chain joins TRBV11-3 to TRBJ2-1, with TRBD1 identical over 7 bases. V shed 5 bases and J 1 base; nucleotides not matched to a gene: 8. This CDR3 has 16 amino acids. In germline, CDR1 is SGHNT, CDR2 YENEEA. The DNA for the CDR3 is TGTGCCAGCAGCACCGCGACAGGGATATCCTACAATGAGCAGTTCTTC. This sequence encodes CASSTATGISYNEQFF. The whole variable domain, filled in from reference TRBV11-3 and TRBJ2-1, reads EAGVVQSPRYKIIEKKQPVAFWCNPISGHNTLYWYLQNLGQGPELLIRYENEEAVDDSQLPKDRFSAERLKGVDSTLKIQPAELGDSAVYLCASSTATGISYNEQFFGPGTRLTVL.

This clone has just one count. The V call is TRBV7-6, the J call TRBJ2-1; 13 bases map to TRBD2. J was trimmed by 8 bases and V by 5 bases; bases with no gene match: 9. This CDR3 spans 16 amino acids. Germline V lookup: CDR1 SGHVS, CDR2 FNYEAQ. CDR3 sequence reads: CASSRGGTSGKDEQFF. CDR3 bases: TGTGCCAGCAGCCGCGGGGGGACTAGCGGGAAGGATGAGCAGTTCTTC.

V and J are TRBV28 and TRBJ2-5, with D perhaps matching TRBD1 (6 bases). The germline CDR1 and CDR2 sequences are MDHEN and SYDVKM. V was trimmed by 6 bases and J by 4 bases, leaving 18 bases between them. The CDR3 runs to 15 residues. The CDR3 loop is CASSPGQKGRETQYF. DNA for the CDR3: TGTGCCAGCAGCCCCGGACAGAAAGGGCGAGAGACCCAGTACTTC.

This chain links TRBV7-2 with TRBJ2-1; 9 nucleotides match TRBD2. Per germline, CDR1 SGHTA and CDR2 FQGNSA. This CDR3 comprises 16 residues. The V segment lost 1 base and the J segment 4 bases; nucleotides outside the gene matches: 5. CDR3 nucleotide sequence: TGTGCCAGCAGCTTAGTAACTAGCGGGCGGTACAATGAGCAGTTCTTC. It translates to CASSLVTSGRYNEQFF.

J is TRBJ1-2 and V is TRBV12-5, with D perhaps matching TRBD1 (5 bases). Germline CDR1 is LGHNT and CDR2 is FRNRAP. The CDR3 consists of 14 residues. Trimming took off 7 bases at V and 3 bases at J, with 15 bases between the two ends. The CDR3 is CASALDGADYGYTF. The CDR3 coding sequence is TGTGCTAGTGCCCTGGATGGGGCAGACTATGGCTACACCTTC.

This chain links TRBV11-3 with TRBJ2-1; tentatively, D is TRBD2 (6 bases). The germline V gene encodes CDR1 SGHNT and CDR2 YENEEA. V lost 3 bases, J lost 6 bases, and 12 bases lay in between. The length of the CDR3 is 14 residues. CDR3 sequence reads: CASSLEGTPNEQFF. The CDR3 bases are TGTGCCAGCAGCTTGGAGGGAACCCCCAATGAGCAGTTCTTC.

The rearrangement joins TRBV2 to TRBJ2-1, with a possible D match to TRBD2 (6 bases). Germline lookup yields CDR1 SNHLY and CDR2 FYNNEI. This CDR3 is built from 15 residues. Between the trimmed V and J ends, which lost 6 bases and 5 bases, there was a span of 17 bases. CDR3 protein: CASRKAEGTHNEQFF. CDR3 DNA: TGTGCCAGCAGGAAAGCGGAGGGGACCCACAATGAGCAGTTCTTC.

On this clone itself: Other DNA sequences in the same sample also yield this CDR3. The chain recombines TRBV29-1 with TRBJ2-3; TRBD1 agrees at 7 bases. The CDR3 has 13 residues. The junction had 2 bases not matched to a gene; V was cut back by 4 bases and J by 1 base. Germline assignment: CDR1 SQVTM and CDR2 ANQGSEA. The DNA of the CDR3 is TGCAGCGTTGGGACAGGCCGCACAGATACGCAGTATTTT. Its translation: CSVGTGRTDTQYF.

This chain connects TRBV5-4 to TRBJ2-1; 9 nucleotides agree with TRBD2. Germline assignment: CDR1 SGHNT and CDR2 YYREEE (reference sequence). The CDR3 runs 16 residues. The V segment lost 9 bases and the J segment 0 bases; nucleotides outside the gene matches: 10. The CDR3 spells CATYQKAGGSYNEQFF. The DNA for the CDR3 is TGTGCCACCTACCAAAAAGCGGGGGGCTCCTACAATGAGCAGTTCTTC.

J is TRBJ2-3 and V is TRBV18; D gene unclear. Trimming left V 8 bases short and J 0 bases short, with 21 bases between. Germline V lookup: CDR1 KGHSH, CDR2 LQKENI. The CDR3 spans 17 residues. The CDR3 DNA is TGTGCCAGCCCGCCCTTCCCCGGGTCCCGTAGCACAGATACGCAGTATTTT. It encodes CASPPFPGSRSTDTQYF.

This chain uses TRBV5-1 with TRBJ1-1; possible D gene TRBD1, 6 bases. The CDR3 runs 13 residues. Germline V gene data show CDR1 as SGHRS and CDR2 as YFSETQ. Trimming removed 4 bases from V and 6 bases from J, with 13 bases in between. The CDR3 loop reads CASSPGQWPEAFF. The CDR3 nucleotides are TGCGCCAGCAGCCCCGGACAGTGGCCTGAAGCTTTCTTT.

V gene TRBV6-1 combines with J gene TRBJ1-6, with 8 bases matching TRBD1. The V and J ends lost 3 bases and 14 bases, in that order; junction bases with no gene match: 9. CDR3 length: 14 amino acids. CDR1 and CDR2 from the germline V gene are MNHNS and SASEGT. The CDR3 DNA follows: TGTGCCAGCAGTGAGGACAGGGCCCCCGTCACCCTCCACTTT. This gives the protein CASSEDRAPVTLHF.

J is TRBJ1-1 and V is TRBV6-5; D not certain. CDR3 size: 14 residues. V lost 0 bases and J lost 4, with 9 bases in between. Germline V gene lookup returns CDR1 MNHEY and CDR2 SVGAGI. The CDR3 loop is CASSYSRVGTEAFF. In nucleotides, the CDR3 is TGTGCCAGCAGTTACTCTCGGGTAGGCACTGAAGCTTTCTTT.

The chain combines TRBV11-2 with TRBJ2-1; 15 nucleotides line up with TRBD2. The ends lost 6 bases at V and 7 bases at J; junction bases unmatched: 16. CDR1 is SGHAT and CDR2 is FQNNGV in the germline V gene. The CDR3 consists of 19 residues. The CDR3 coding sequence is TGTGCCAGCAGTTCCGGGGACGGCCGGACTAGCGGGAGGGGAAATGAGCAGTTCTTC. Protein sequence: CASSSGDGRTSGRGNEQFF.

The chain carries TRBV27 and TRBJ1-1; the D is unclear. Germline V gene data show CDR1 as MNHEY and CDR2 as SMNVEV (reference sequence). V dropped 2 bases and J dropped 0 bases, with 13 bases sitting between them. CDR3 length: 16 residues. The CDR3 region has the DNA TGTGCCAGCAGTTTAGATTTCAGGAGGATGAACACTGAAGCTTTCTTT. This codes for CASSLDFRRMNTEAFF.

The V call is TRBV2, the J call TRBJ1-4; D is possibly TRBD1 (6 bases). The length of the CDR3 is 12 residues. V lost 7 bases and J lost 8, with 11 bases in between. CDR1 and CDR2 from the germline V gene are SNHLY and FYNNEI. CDR3 region: CASNSQGEKLFF. The DNA of the CDR3 is TGTGCCAGCAATTCCCAGGGGGAAAAACTGTTTTTT.

This clone has only a few counts. The rearrangement joins TRBV9 to TRBJ2-1; 7 bases agree with TRBD2. CDR1 and CDR2 (germline): SGDLS, YYNGEE. The CDR3 runs 14 residues. V gave up 3 bases and J gave up 8 bases; unmatched junction bases: 8. The CDR3 here is CASSAGGRSHEQFF. The CDR3, as DNA: TGTGCCAGCAGCGCGGGGGGTCGGTCCCATGAGCAGTTCTTC.

The chain uses TRBV15 and TRBJ2-1; 10 bases fit TRBD1. J gave up 1 base and V 3 bases, and 3 bases lay outside the gene matches. Germline loops: CDR1 LNHNV, CDR2 YYDKDF (reference sequence). CDR3 size: 16 residues. As DNA, the CDR3 is TGTGCCACCAGCAGGGGACAGGGGTTGTCCTACAATGAGCAGTTCTTC. It encodes CATSRGQGLSYNEQFF.

In its sample, this clone was seen a few times. The CDR3 protein is CASSQALTYGYTF. The DNA of the CDR3 is TGTGCCAGCAGCCAAGCACTTACTTATGGCTACACCTTC. This chain joins TRBV3-1 (or the pseudogene TRBV3-2) and TRBJ1-2, with D hard to call. CDR3 length equals 13 residues. Germline assignment: CDR1 LGHDT and CDR2 YNNKEL (reference sequence). Trimming left V 1 base short and J 5 bases short, with 8 bases between.

The gene calls are TRBV19 and TRBJ2-3; 9 bases agree with TRBD1. This CDR3 region has 16 residues. Germline CDR1 LNHDA, CDR2 SQIVND (reference sequence). Trimming removed 3 bases from V and 2 bases from J; junction bases left unmatched: 6. The CDR3 region is CASSIAGQGTTDTQYF. The CDR3 DNA reads as TGTGCCAGTAGTATCGCGGGACAGGGAACCACAGATACGCAGTATTTT. The whole variable domain, remainder taken from reference TRBV19 and TRBJ2-3, is DGGITQSPKYLFRKEGQNVTLSCEQNLNHDAMYWYRQDPGQGLRLIYYSQIVNDFQKGDIAEGYSVSREKKESFPLTVTSAQKNPTAFYLCASSIAGQGTTDTQYFGPGTRLTVL.

The genes are TRBV4-1 and TRBJ1-2; D perhaps matches TRBD1 (6 bases). Trimming removed 4 bases at V and 4 bases at J, with 10 bases between. The CDR3 extends over 13 amino acids. Germline V gene data show CDR1 as MGHRA and CDR2 as YSYEKL. CDR3 loop: CASSPDSTYGYTF. As DNA, the CDR3 is TGCGCCAGCAGCCCGGACAGCACCTATGGCTACACCTTC.